In its sample, the clone carrying this T cell receptor beta chain was seen a few times. Antigen unknown. This record belongs to a study of CD4 T cells in relation to SARS-CoV-2 and coronaviruses. Whole-study context: After roughly 9 days of antigen culture, PBMC TCR beta CDR3s were sequenced.

CEF-cultured naive and memory CD4+ T cell DNA got survey-level sequencing. The protocol was immunoSEQ multiplex PCR, while the TCRdb copy is restricted to in-frame clones and leaves out a portion. The sample yields about 41,000 clones, over 70% seen once. Sequenced material: naive CD4+ T cells from PBMCs, cultured in vitro. The subset: naive CD4+ T cells isolated by negative enrichment. This receptor was identified in an adult with COVID-19.

This chain's CDR3 is CASTDQSSYNEQFF. CDR3 bases: TGTGCCAGTACTGACCAGAGCTCCTACAATGAGCAGTTCTTC. The V gene is TRBV19, the J gene TRBJ2-1; D unresolved. V was clipped by 7 bases and J by 0 bases, with 10 bases between them. The germline V gene encodes CDR1 LNHDA and CDR2 SQIVND (reference sequence). The CDR3 has 14 residues.